The 3 T cell receptor beta chains listed next were all sequenced from one sample in a study of T cell responses to AZD1222 COVID-19 vaccine. This table comes from immunoSEQ multiplex PCR, and its TCRdb copy is limited to in-frame clones, with some not included. The repertoire includes approximately 70,000 clones, just over 85% of them detected once, and 2.5% sits in the top ten. The material sequenced was peripheral blood, taken on day 0 of AZD1222 vaccination. Source of these receptors: an adult in good health.

This clone was seen just once. The chain carries TRBV27 and TRBJ2-1, with TRBD2 matching 13 bases. Germline V CDR1 and CDR2: MNHEY, SMNVEV (reference sequence). CDR3 size: 17 residues. V lost 3 bases and J lost 8; bases outside the gene matches: 10. In DNA, the CDR3 is TGTGCCAGCAGTTTGAGAACTAGCGGGGGGGCCGGATATGAGCAGTTCTTC. Encoded protein: CASSLRTSGGAGYEQFF.

The CDR3 bases are TGTGCCAGCAGCCGGATTAGCGGGAGGGCCGGTACGCAGTATTTT. Translation: CASSRISGRAGTQYF. The genes are TRBV3-1 (or the pseudogene TRBV3-2) and TRBJ2-3; 11 bases agree with TRBD2. There are 15 residues in the CDR3. Germline CDR1 LGHDT, CDR2 YNNKEL (reference sequence). J lost 8 bases, V lost 4 bases, and 8 bases had no gene match.

This chain links TRBV24-1 with TRBJ2-3; 14 bases are shared with TRBD2. The germline CDR1 and CDR2 sequences are KGHDR and SFDVKD. The CDR3 runs 17 residues. V dropped 3 bases and J dropped 4; count of bases not matched to a gene: 5. CDR3 nucleotide sequence: TGTGCCACCAGTGATCCGGGACTAGCGGGGGTCCCAGATACGCAGTATTTT. Residues: CATSDPGLAGVPDTQYF.